The 17 T cell receptor beta chains below were found in one sample sequenced in a study of blood T cell repertoires in COVID-19. Clones were sequenced by immunoSEQ multiplex PCR, and TCRdb holds only the in-frame ones, with some missing. In the table there are approximately 230,000 clones, 80% to 90% of which are singletons. Sequenced sample: peripheral blood. The receptors shown here come from a man aged 80 or over with acute or convalescent COVID-19.

V usage is TRBV12-3 or TRBV12-4 and J usage is TRBJ2-2; no reliable D call. This CDR3 contains 13 residues. V lost 4 bases, J lost 5 bases, and 8 bases lay in between. CDR3 nucleotide sequence: TGTGCCAGCAGTTCCGTGCGGACCGGGGAGCTGTTTTTT. Its translation: CASSSVRTGELFF.

The V call is TRBV3-1 (or the pseudogene TRBV3-2), the J call TRBJ1-5; 8 bases match TRBD1. Germline V CDR1 and CDR2: LGHDT, YNNKEL (reference sequence). This CDR3 contains 14 residues. V lost 3 bases to trimming and J lost 7 bases; unmatched junction nucleotides: 5. The CDR3 loop is CASSHLTGEQPQHF. In nucleotides, the CDR3 is TGTGCCAGCAGCCACCTGACAGGGGAGCAGCCCCAGCATTTT.

The rearrangement links TRBV29-1 to TRBJ2-5, with 9 bases fitting TRBD1. V was pared by 2 bases and J by 7 bases, with 8 bases of the junction left unmatched. The CDR3 contains 14 residues. The germline V gene has CDR1 SQVTM and CDR2 ANQGSEA. The CDR3 is CSVELTGGLGTQYF. In DNA form, the CDR3 reads TGCAGCGTTGAACTAACAGGGGGCTTGGGGACCCAGTACTTC. Looking up the rest from reference TRBV29-1 and TRBJ2-5 gives the full variable domain: SAVISQKPSRDICQRGTSLTIQCQVDSQVTMMFWYRQQPGQSLTLIATANQGSEATYESGFVIDKFPISRPNLTFSTLTVSNMSPEDSSIYLCSVELTGGLGTQYFGPGTRLLVL.

The J gene is TRBJ1-5, the V gene TRBV7-2, with TRBD1 identical over 7 bases. Per germline, CDR1 SGHTA and CDR2 FQGNSA. The CDR3 covers 12 residues. Trimming cost V 3 bases and J 7 bases; bases outside gene matches: 0. The CDR3 coding sequence is TGTGCCAGCAGCTTGACAGGGCAGCCCCAGCATTTT. It specifies CASSLTGQPQHF. Full variable domain (missing parts from reference TRBV7-2 and TRBJ1-5): GAGVSQSPSNKVTEKGKDVELRCDPISGHTALYWYRQSLGQGLEFLIYFQGNSAPDKSGLPSDRFSAERTGGSVSTLTIQRTQQEDSAVYLCASSLTGQPQHFGDGTRLSIL.

V usage is TRBV3-1 (or the pseudogene TRBV3-2) and J usage is TRBJ2-2; tentatively, D is TRBD1 (6 bases). Germline V lookup: CDR1 LGHDT, CDR2 YNNKEL (reference sequence). Trimming pared 4 bases from V and 0 bases from J, leaving 9 bases between. The CDR3 consists of 15 residues. Here the CDR3 DNA reads TGTGCCAGCAGCCCAAGGACAGCGAACACCGGGGAGCTGTTTTTT. Amino acids: CASSPRTANTGELFF.

The chain links TRBV14 to TRBJ2-5; tentatively, D is TRBD1 (6 bases). Deletions cut 1 base from V and 5 bases from J, with 11 bases between. This CDR3 region has 14 residues. CDR1 and CDR2 (germline): SGHDN, FVKESK. CDR3 sequence: CASSQAAGVETQYF. The CDR3 DNA follows: TGTGCCAGCAGCCAAGCGGCAGGGGTCGAGACCCAGTACTTC.

The J gene is TRBJ1-5, the V gene TRBV18; perhaps TRBD1 as D (6 bases). The CDR3 covers 14 residues. V was clipped by 6 bases and J by 4 bases, with 13 bases between them. Germline loops: CDR1 KGHSH, CDR2 LQKENI. CDR3 in amino acids: CASSPGQQNQPQHF. DNA for the CDR3: TGTGCCAGCTCTCCTGGACAGCAAAATCAGCCCCAGCATTTT. The variable domain in full, with the rest retrieved from reference TRBV18 and TRBJ1-5, is NAGVMQNPRHLVRRRGQEARLRCSPMKGHSHVYWYRQLPEEGLKFMVYLQKENIIDESGMPKERFSAEFPKEGPSILRIQQVVRGDSAAYFCASSPGQQNQPQHFGDGTRLSIL.

The chain is built from TRBV5-6 and TRBJ1-6; D may be TRBD1 (5 bases). Trimming shortened V by 0 bases and J by 6 bases, and 7 bases separated the two germline ends. The germline V gene encodes CDR1 SGHDT and CDR2 YYEEEE. The CDR3 totals 14 residues. CDR3 DNA: TGTGCCAGCAGCTTGGGCAGGGCTAATTCACCCCTCCACTTT. This translates into CASSLGRANSPLHF.

The J gene is TRBJ1-4, the V gene TRBV19; 9 bases are shared with TRBD1. Unmatched junction bases numbered 6, after V lost 3 bases and J lost 4 bases. The CDR3 loop spans 16 amino acids. Germline CDR1 LNHDA, CDR2 SQIVND (reference sequence). The CDR3 DNA sequence: TGTGCCAGTAGTATCCCGGGACAGGGACTTAATGAAAAACTGTTTTTT. It encodes CASSIPGQGLNEKLFF.

This clone has just one count. This chain joins TRBV6-5 and TRBJ2-1; 8 bases match TRBD1. Germline V gene sequence: CDR1 MNHEY, CDR2 SVGAGI. V trimming: 4 bases; J trimming: 6 bases; junction bases outside the gene matches: 5. There are 14 residues in the CDR3. This CDR3 is CASSSRTGRNEQFF. CDR3 DNA: TGTGCCAGCAGTTCCAGGACAGGGCGCAATGAGCAGTTCTTC.

The chain carries TRBV19 and TRBJ2-7; no clear D gene. CDR3 length: 9 amino acids. Germline CDR1 is LNHDA and CDR2 is SQIVND (reference sequence). Trimming left V 10 bases short and J 3 bases short, with 4 bases between. CDR3 in amino acids: CATNYEQYF. The DNA of the CDR3 is TGTGCCACCAACTACGAGCAGTACTTC.

This clone was seen only a few times. The rearrangement joins TRBV27 to TRBJ2-6, with 9 nucleotides matching TRBD1. CDR1 and CDR2 from the germline V gene are MNHEY and SMNVEV (reference sequence). The CDR3 covers 18 residues. Losses at the gene ends were 4 bases for V and 1 base for J; bases not matched to a gene: 8. The CDR3 region is CASSSIRQGVSGANVLTF. The CDR3 DNA is TGTGCCAGCAGTTCTATCAGACAGGGGGTTTCTGGGGCCAACGTCCTGACTTTC.

The chain uses TRBV9 and TRBJ2-7, with TRBD2 identical over 9 bases. The CDR3 is 15 amino acids. CDR1 SGDLS and CDR2 YYNGEE come from the germline V gene. The ends lost 0 bases at V and 8 bases at J; junction bases unmatched: 9. This chain's CDR3 is CASSVVGSGRGKQYF. CDR3 in DNA: TGTGCCAGCAGCGTAGTGGGTAGCGGGAGAGGTAAGCAGTACTTC.

CDR3 loop: CASSYASQGSYEQYF. CDR3 nucleotide sequence: TGTGCCAGCAGCTATGCGTCACAGGGATCCTACGAGCAGTACTTC. The V call is TRBV3-1 (or the pseudogene TRBV3-2), the J call TRBJ2-7; TRBD1 might be the D (6 bases). Per germline, CDR1 LGHDT and CDR2 YNNKEL (reference sequence). The V end lost 5 bases, the J end lost 1 base, and 15 bases lay between the germline ends. This CDR3 is built from 15 residues.

This clone occurred a few times. The chain carries TRBV5-1 and TRBJ2-7, with 9 bases aligning to TRBD1. This CDR3 has 17 amino acids. Germline V CDR1 and CDR2: SGHRS, YFSETQ. J lost 4 bases, V lost 3 bases, and 14 bases had no gene match. CDR3 loop: CASSSGVRDRVRYEQYF. The CDR3 DNA is TGCGCCAGCAGCTCCGGAGTCCGGGACAGGGTACGGTACGAGCAGTACTTC.

The V gene is TRBV19, the J gene TRBJ1-1, with 9 nucleotides matching TRBD1. V lost 8 bases, J lost 6 bases, and 13 bases stayed unmatched. The CDR3 spans 15 residues. Germline loops: CDR1 LNHDA, CDR2 SQIVND (reference sequence). CDR3 in amino acids: CASLPLQGAFSEAFF. DNA of the CDR3: TGTGCCAGTCTTCCTTTACAGGGGGCGTTCTCTGAAGCTTTCTTT.

The gene calls are TRBV5-1 and TRBJ1-1; D perhaps matches TRBD1 (6 bases). The V end lost 4 bases, the J end lost 2 bases, and 15 bases lay between the germline ends. Per germline, CDR1 SGHRS and CDR2 YFSETQ. CDR3 size: 15 residues. The DNA for the CDR3 is TGCGCCAGCAGCCCGCTGGGACAAGTAAACACTGAAGCTTTCTTT. It yields the protein CASSPLGQVNTEAFF.